This paragraph covers one T cell receptor beta chain sequence. The data stem from a study of blood T cell repertoires in COVID-19. Looking at the study overall: The study drew acute and convalescent COVID-19 samples from the United States, Italy and Spain.

Authors' processing steps: Reference gene primer amplification yielded estimated nucleated cell counts. Sequencing was performed with immunoSEQ multiplex PCR; in TCRdb, only in-frame clones are kept and a portion is missing. For V, J and clone size, that table is used; D and trimming come from the DNA. This repertoire shows a few hundred thousand clones, roughly 90% found once; its top ten account for approximately 3%. The V end was cut by 0 bases, the J end by 1 base, with 10 bases between. This CDR3 is 17 amino acids long. Germline loops: CDR1 LNHNV, CDR2 YYDKDF (reference sequence). Seattle's cohort entered during active infection and was followed longitudinally.

This clonotype originated in a woman between 25 and 40 years old with COVID-19, enrolled during active disease. Material for sequencing was peripheral blood. V and J are TRBV15 and TRBJ1-6; D remains ambiguous. The CDR3 loop reads CATSRDPSWSYNSPLHF. The CDR3, as DNA: TGTGCCACCAGCAGAGACCCCAGTTGGTCCTATAATTCACCCCTCCACTTT.